Listed here are 18 T cell receptor beta chains from one sample, sequenced in a study of T cells in Graves' hyperthyroidism and ophthalmopathy. Amplified regions were TCR beta CDR3 sequences from RNA transcripts. Using the HTBI primer set, a first-round RT-PCR was run on the TCR CDR3. TCRdb called the multiplex PCR reads again in MiXCR, with one record for every CDR3 protein. Of approximately 600,000 distinct CDR3 sequences in the sample, more than 20% were seen once. The sample was blood. The receptors here all came from a man under 40 with Graves' ophthalmopathy.

This clonotype was found many times. The rearrangement joins TRBV2 to TRBJ2-1; 8 positions agree with TRBD2. The CDR3 totals 14 residues. Germline V lookup: CDR1 SNHLY, CDR2 FYNNEI. With 8 bases clipped from V and 3 bases from J, the junction kept 6 bases outside the gene matches. In DNA, the CDR3 is TGTGCCAGCTCGGGGACTAGGAACTACAATGAGCAGTTCTTC. Protein sequence: CASSGTRNYNEQFF.

This clonotype was observed many times. V and J are TRBV30 and TRBJ1-2, with 7 nucleotides matching TRBD1. Trimming took 0 bases from V and 6 from J; bases not matched to a gene: 10. The germline V gene has CDR1 GTSNPN and CDR2 SVGIG (reference sequence). CDR3 length: 15 residues. The DNA for the CDR3 is TGTGCCTGGAGTGTTCGAACCGGGACAGTCAATGGCTACACCTTC. Translating it yields CAWSVRTGTVNGYTF. The full variable domain, its missing parts supplied by reference TRBV30 and TRBJ1-2, is SQTIHQWPATLVQPVGSPLSLECTVEGTSNPNLYWYRQAAGRGLQLLFYSVGIGQISSEVPQNLSASRPQDRQFILSSKKLLLSDSGFYLCAWSVRTGTVNGYTFGSGTRLTVV.

This clonotype was seen at least ten times. The V and J genes are TRBV20-1 and TRBJ1-5, with a possible D match to TRBD1 (5 bases). Deletions cut 0 bases from V and 5 bases from J, with 14 bases between. The CDR3 has 15 amino acids. Germline assignment: CDR1 DFQATT and CDR2 SNEGSKA (reference sequence). The CDR3 sequence: CSAREPTVPYQPQHF. CDR3 in DNA: TGCAGTGCTAGAGAGCCGACAGTCCCCTATCAGCCCCAGCATTTT.

V gene TRBV6-6 combines with J gene TRBJ1-1; no reliable D call. Trimming took off 2 bases at V and 1 base at J, with 5 bases between the two ends. The germline V gene has CDR1 MNHNY and CDR2 SVGAGI (reference sequence). This CDR3 has 13 residues. The CDR3 DNA sequence: TGTGCCAGCAGTTACGAAGGGAACACTGAAGCTTTCTTT. Amino acid sequence: CASSYEGNTEAFF.

This clonotype was observed at least ten times. The rearrangement joins TRBV29-1 to TRBJ2-2; D possibly corresponds to TRBD2 (6 bases). The CDR3 runs to 13 residues. The germline V and J ends were trimmed by 4 bases and 0 bases, with 6 bases remaining between them. Looked up from germline, CDR1 is SQVTM and CDR2 is ANQGSEA. The CDR3 nucleotides are TGCAGCGTTGGCGGGACGAACACCGGGGAGCTGTTTTTT. This encodes CSVGGTNTGELFF.

This clonotype was counted at least ten times. The chain employs TRBV11-2 and TRBJ2-3; 7 nucleotides align to TRBD2. CDR3 length equals 17 residues. The germline gives CDR1 SGHAT, CDR2 FQNNGV. Unmatched junction bases numbered 11, after V lost 5 bases and J lost 0 bases. The CDR3 is CASSPLLAETSTDTQYF. The CDR3 coding sequence is TGTGCCAGCAGCCCTCTTCTAGCGGAGACTAGCACAGATACGCAGTATTTT.

This clonotype turned up a few times. The chain couples TRBV5-1 to TRBJ2-7; 10 nucleotides line up with TRBD1. CDR1 is SGHRS, CDR2 YFSETQ, per germline. J gave up 4 bases and V 4 bases, and 8 bases lay outside the gene matches. The CDR3 runs 15 residues. This CDR3 reads CASSIGQGEPYEQYF. In nucleotides, the CDR3 is TGCGCCAGCAGCATCGGACAGGGGGAGCCATACGAGCAGTACTTC.

This clonotype has a count of ten or more. The chain has TRBV6-1 and TRBJ1-1, with 7 bases matching TRBD1. Per the germline V gene, CDR1 is MNHNS and CDR2 is SASEGT. The trim removed 2 bases at V and 4 bases at J, leaving 7 bases unmatched. The length of the CDR3 is 15 residues. CDR3 region: CASSEFRQGSTEAFF. The CDR3 DNA is TGTGCCAGCAGTGAATTCCGACAGGGAAGCACTGAAGCTTTCTTT.

The sample holds many counts of this clonotype. The rearrangement joins TRBV7-3 to TRBJ1-1, with a tentative D call TRBD1 (5 bases). This CDR3 is built from 13 residues. Looked up from germline, CDR1 is SGHTA and CDR2 is FQGTGA. Trimming shortened V by 4 bases and J by 3 bases, and 9 bases separated the two germline ends. This CDR3 is CASSSREDTEAFF. As DNA, the CDR3 is TGTGCCAGCAGCTCCAGGGAGGACACTGAAGCTTTCTTT.

The chain employs TRBV2 and TRBJ1-5; the D gene is possibly TRBD1 (5 bases). CDR3 length: 16 amino acids. With 0 bases removed from V and 6 bases from J, the gap between germline ends came to 15 bases. From germline, CDR1 is SNHLY and CDR2 FYNNEI. The CDR3 DNA sequence: TGTGCCAGCAGTGAAGCCAAGCGGGTGAGGGGTCAGCCCCAGCATTTT. Amino acids: CASSEAKRVRGQPQHF.

The chain has TRBV3-1 and TRBJ2-6, with D hard to call. CDR1 and CDR2 (germline): LGHDT, YNNKEL (reference sequence). Trimming removed 1 base from V and 6 bases from J, with 10 bases in between. The CDR3 extends over 15 amino acids. CDR3 DNA: TGTGCCAGCAGCCAAGTGGCTGGTGAGGCCAACGTCCTGACTTTC. Its protein product is CASSQVAGEANVLTF.

This clonotype was detected many times. CDR3: CASSFPDRGVRDYEQYF. In nucleotides, the CDR3 is TGTGCCAGCAGTTTTCCTGACAGGGGGGTTAGGGACTACGAGCAGTACTTC. The rearrangement links TRBV28 to TRBJ2-7; 9 positions agree with TRBD1. Germline V CDR1 and CDR2: MDHEN, SYDVKM. The junction had 12 bases not matched to a gene; V was cut back by 3 bases and J by 3 bases. The CDR3 is made up of 17 amino acids.

This clonotype has a count of ten or more. CDR3 loop: CASSLDPVHTDTQYF. CDR3 coding DNA: TGTGCCAGCAGCTTAGATCCAGTACACACAGATACGCAGTATTTT. The chain links TRBV11-2 to TRBJ2-3; no clear D. The CDR3 has 15 residues. The V gene lost 0 bases and the J gene lost 2 bases, with 9 bases spanning the gap. Germline V gene sequence: CDR1 SGHAT, CDR2 FQNNGV.

V is TRBV2 and J is TRBJ2-5, with 7 bases identical to TRBD2. Germline V gene lookup returns CDR1 SNHLY and CDR2 FYNNEI. V shed 1 base, J shed 5 bases, and the junction held 13 bases outside the gene matches. The CDR3 loop spans 17 amino acids. The CDR3 DNA sequence: TGTGCCAGCAGTGAAGGGCAGCGGTCGGGGGGTTCGGAGACCCAGTACTTC. It yields the protein CASSEGQRSGGSETQYF. Full variable domain (remainder filled in from reference TRBV2 and TRBJ2-5): EPEVTQTPSHQVTQMGQEVILRCVPISNHLYFYWYRQILGQKVEFLVSFYNNEISEKSEIFDDQFSVERPDGSNFTLKIRSTKLEDSAMYFCASSEGQRSGGSETQYFGPGTRLLVL.

This sequence joins TRBV15 and TRBJ1-5, with D unclear. The CDR3 spans 14 residues. Looked up from germline, CDR1 is LNHNV and CDR2 is YYDKDF (reference sequence). The V end was cut by 1 base, the J end by 7 bases, with 11 bases between. For the CDR3, the DNA is TGTGCCACCAGCAGAGGGGTAGGGTCGCAGCCCCAGCATTTT. Amino acid sequence: CATSRGVGSQPQHF.

V and J are TRBV29-1 and TRBJ2-1; perhaps TRBD2 as D (5 bases). There are 15 residues in the CDR3. The germline CDR1 and CDR2 sequences are SQVTM and ANQGSEA. The V gene lost 3 bases and the J gene lost 0 bases, with 12 bases spanning the gap. The CDR3 DNA is TGCAGCGTTGACGAGACTGGGAGCTCCTACAATGAGCAGTTCTTC. The encoded protein is CSVDETGSSYNEQFF.

This clonotype has ten or more counts. The genes are TRBV6-1 and TRBJ2-7; D might be TRBD2 (7 bases). With 7 bases removed from V and 2 bases from J, the gap between germline ends came to 18 bases. The CDR3 runs to 15 residues. From germline, CDR1 is MNHNS and CDR2 SASEGT. As DNA, the CDR3 is TGTGCCAGCAACCCAGGGGCGGGAGCGCCCTACGAGCAGTACTTC. This encodes CASNPGAGAPYEQYF.

The gene calls are TRBV9 and TRBJ2-3; the match to TRBD2 covers 9 bases. Trimming cost V 0 bases and J 1 base; bases outside gene matches: 6. The CDR3 spans 17 residues. Germline CDR1 and CDR2: SGDLS and YYNGEE. The CDR3 spells CASSVDPLAGRTDTQYF. CDR3 DNA sequence: TGTGCCAGCAGCGTAGATCCACTAGCGGGCCGCACAGATACGCAGTATTTT.